These T cell receptor beta chains were read from a single sample in a study of blood T cell repertoires in COVID-19. Libraries were prepared by immunoSEQ multiplex PCR; TCRdb keeps only in-frame clonotypes and omits some of them. The table records some 80,000 clones, 84% of them present only once. The sequencing input was peripheral blood. These receptors were collected from a middle-aged man with acute or convalescent COVID-19. Both conserved end residues are part of each CDR3.

V gene: TRBV6-5
J gene: TRBJ1-4
CDR3 protein: CASSRGWTNEKLFF

V gene: TRBV6-5
J gene: TRBJ2-5
CDR3 protein: CASSYSTSGLETQYF

V gene: TRBV4-1
J gene: TRBJ2-1
CDR3 protein: CASSPRLASLYNEQFF

V gene: TRBV5-5
J gene: TRBJ1-5
CDR3 protein: CASSLSGDQPQHF

V gene: TRBV2
J gene: TRBJ2-1
CDR3 protein: CASSYPSGSRNEQFF

V gene: TRBV7-2
J gene: TRBJ1-6
CDR3 protein: CASSSAGGGNSPLHF

V gene: TRBV28
J gene: TRBJ1-6
CDR3 protein: CASRQISLGQLTYNSPLHF

V gene: TRBV11-3
J gene: TRBJ2-1
CDR3 protein: CASSLQLAGIYNEQFF

V gene: TRBV6-5
J gene: TRBJ1-1
CDR3 protein: CASSYRGQNTEAFF

V gene: TRBV3-1/TRBV3-2
J gene: TRBJ1-6
CDR3 protein: CASRNRDSPFSYNSPLHF

V gene: TRBV2
J gene: TRBJ2-3
CDR3 protein: CASSRQAASTQYF

V gene: TRBV4-3
J gene: TRBJ1-4
CDR3 protein: CASSPGWANEKLFF

V gene: TRBV6-1
J gene: TRBJ2-1
CDR3 protein: CASSETDSSYNEQFF

V gene: TRBV6-5
J gene: TRBJ1-3
CDR3 protein: CASRQGAGTIYF

V gene: TRBV9
J gene: TRBJ1-6
CDR3 protein: CASSTGSSPLHF

V gene: TRBV5-4
J gene: TRBJ2-1
CDR3 protein: CASSASSGYSYNEQFF

V gene: TRBV7-2
J gene: TRBJ2-7
CDR3 protein: CASSLLTAGTHSYEQYF

V gene: TRBV3-1/TRBV3-2
J gene: TRBJ1-1
CDR3 protein: CASSPDRDTEAFF

V gene: TRBV23-1
J gene: TRBJ2-7
CDR3 protein: CASSQLRTENTYEQYF

V gene: TRBV3-1/TRBV3-2
J gene: TRBJ2-7
CDR3 protein: CASSPRDRGYYEQYF

V gene: TRBV6-2/TRBV6-3
J gene: TRBJ2-1
CDR3 protein: CASSTDRQGKYNEQFF

V gene: TRBV5-6
J gene: TRBJ1-2
CDR3 protein: CASSLALYGGYGYTF

V gene: TRBV5-1
J gene: TRBJ2-1
CDR3 protein: CASTYAAGGPGNEQFF

V gene: TRBV2
J gene: TRBJ1-1
CDR3 protein: CAGSGADTEAFF

V gene: TRBV11-2
J gene: TRBJ1-2
CDR3 protein: CASSLEYRANYGYTF

V gene: TRBV18
J gene: TRBJ2-3
CDR3 protein: CASSRDNTDTQYF

V gene: TRBV9
J gene: TRBJ2-1
CDR3 protein: CASSLGQGAWEQFF

V gene: TRBV27
J gene: TRBJ2-7
CDR3 protein: CASTTPYEQYF

V gene: TRBV4-1
J gene: TRBJ2-1
CDR3 protein: CASSQVQGLGNEQFF

V gene: TRBV7-2
J gene: TRBJ1-5
CDR3 protein: CASSFSGNQPQHF

V gene: TRBV10-1
J gene: TRBJ1-1
CDR3 protein: CASSEGGSLNPAEAFF

V gene: TRBV28
J gene: TRBJ1-2
CDR3 protein: CASSTRQNGYTF

V gene: TRBV19
J gene: TRBJ2-7
CDR3 protein: CASSPQGAGEQYF

V gene: TRBV6-1
J gene: TRBJ2-7
CDR3 protein: CASSERRGQVLLRYEQYF

V gene: TRBV20-1
J gene: TRBJ1-5
CDR3 protein: CSASPLQGADQPQHF

V gene: TRBV7-8
J gene: TRBJ2-7
CDR3 protein: CASSPLAGLAFYEQYF

V gene: TRBV7-2
J gene: TRBJ2-3
CDR3 protein: CASSPTGADTQYF

V gene: TRBV7-2
J gene: TRBJ1-5
CDR3 protein: CASSLGNGGHQPQHF

V gene: TRBV28
J gene: TRBJ2-1
CDR3 protein: CASSLLAGNNEQFF

V gene: TRBV6-2/TRBV6-3
J gene: TRBJ1-5
CDR3 protein: CASSPWTARVKNQPQHF

V gene: TRBV2
J gene: TRBJ2-1
CDR3 protein: CASSETSGSSYNEQFF